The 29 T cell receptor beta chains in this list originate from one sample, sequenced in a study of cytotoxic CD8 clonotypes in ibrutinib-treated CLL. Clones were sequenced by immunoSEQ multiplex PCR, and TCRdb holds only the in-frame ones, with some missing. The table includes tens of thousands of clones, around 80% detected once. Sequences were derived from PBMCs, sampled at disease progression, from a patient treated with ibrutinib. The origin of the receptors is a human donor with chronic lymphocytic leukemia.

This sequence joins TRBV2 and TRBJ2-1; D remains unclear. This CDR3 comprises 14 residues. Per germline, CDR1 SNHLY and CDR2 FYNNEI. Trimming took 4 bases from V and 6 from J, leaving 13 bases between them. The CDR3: CASSAYYLSNEQFF. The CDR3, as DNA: TGTGCCAGCAGTGCGTATTACTTATCCAATGAGCAGTTCTTC.

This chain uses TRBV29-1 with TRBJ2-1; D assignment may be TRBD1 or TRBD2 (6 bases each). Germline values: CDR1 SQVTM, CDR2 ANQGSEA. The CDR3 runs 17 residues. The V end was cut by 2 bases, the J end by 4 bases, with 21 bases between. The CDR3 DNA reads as TGCAGCGTTGAATTACAGGGCGGGGACGTCTTTTACAATGAGCAGTTCTTC. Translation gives CSVELQGGDVFYNEQFF.

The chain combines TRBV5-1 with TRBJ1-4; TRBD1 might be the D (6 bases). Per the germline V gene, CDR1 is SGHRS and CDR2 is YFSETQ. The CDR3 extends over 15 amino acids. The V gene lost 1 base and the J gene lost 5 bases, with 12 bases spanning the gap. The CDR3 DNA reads TGCGCCAGCAGCTTGTCACGGCAGGGGAATGAAAAACTGTTTTTT. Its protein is CASSLSRQGNEKLFF.

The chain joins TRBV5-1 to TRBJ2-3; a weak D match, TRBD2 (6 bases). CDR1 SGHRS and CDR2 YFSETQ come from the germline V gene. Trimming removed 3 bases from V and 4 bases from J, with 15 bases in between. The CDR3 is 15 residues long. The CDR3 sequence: CASSWVEAGPDTQYF. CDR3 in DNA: TGCGCCAGCAGCTGGGTTGAAGCGGGTCCAGATACGCAGTATTTT.

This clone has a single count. CDR3 protein: CASSFGQFPEAFF. For the CDR3, the DNA is TGCGCCAGCAGCTTTGGGCAGTTCCCGGAAGCTTTCTTT. The rearrangement links TRBV5-1 to TRBJ1-1, with D uncertain. CDR1 and CDR2 (germline): SGHRS, YFSETQ. The CDR3 sequence is 13 residues long. Trimming left V 2 bases short and J 8 bases short, with 13 bases between.

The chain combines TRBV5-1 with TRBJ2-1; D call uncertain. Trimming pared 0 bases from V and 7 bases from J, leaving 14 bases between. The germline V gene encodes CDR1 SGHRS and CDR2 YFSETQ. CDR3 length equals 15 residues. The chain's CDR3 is CASSLATGRLNEQFF. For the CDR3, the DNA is TGCGCCAGCAGCTTGGCTACTGGACGGCTGAATGAGCAGTTCTTC. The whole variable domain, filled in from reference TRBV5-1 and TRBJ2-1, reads KAGVTQTPRYLIKTRGQQVTLSCSPISGHRSVSWYQQTPGQGLQFLFEYFSETQRNKGNFPGRFSGRQFSNSRSEMNVSTLELGDSALYLCASSLATGRLNEQFFGPGTRLTVL.

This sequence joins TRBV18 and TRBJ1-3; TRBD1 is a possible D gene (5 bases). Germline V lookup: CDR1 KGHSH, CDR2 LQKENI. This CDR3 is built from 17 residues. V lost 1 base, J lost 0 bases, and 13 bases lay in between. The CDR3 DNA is TGTGCCAGCTCACCACTCCTAACAGGAGACTCTGGAAACACCATATATTTT. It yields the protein CASSPLLTGDSGNTIYF. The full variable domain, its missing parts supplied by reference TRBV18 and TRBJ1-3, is NAGVMQNPRHLVRRRGQEARLRCSPMKGHSHVYWYRQLPEEGLKFMVYLQKENIIDESGMPKERFSAEFPKEGPSILRIQQVVRGDSAAYFCASSPLLTGDSGNTIYFGEGSWLTVV.

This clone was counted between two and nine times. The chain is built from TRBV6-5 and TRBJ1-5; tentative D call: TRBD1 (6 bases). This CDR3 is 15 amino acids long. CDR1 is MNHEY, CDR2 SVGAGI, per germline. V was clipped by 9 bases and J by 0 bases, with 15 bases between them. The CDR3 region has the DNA TGTGCCAGTTCAACCAGGGGTTATAGCAATCAGCCCCAGCATTTT. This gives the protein CASSTRGYSNQPQHF.

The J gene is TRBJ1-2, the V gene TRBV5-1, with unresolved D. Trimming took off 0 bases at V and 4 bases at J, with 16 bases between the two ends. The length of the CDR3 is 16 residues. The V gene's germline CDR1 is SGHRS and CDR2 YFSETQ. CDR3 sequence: CASSLEVSALSYGYTF. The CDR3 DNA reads TGCGCCAGCAGCTTGGAGGTCTCCGCGCTTTCCTATGGCTACACCTTC.

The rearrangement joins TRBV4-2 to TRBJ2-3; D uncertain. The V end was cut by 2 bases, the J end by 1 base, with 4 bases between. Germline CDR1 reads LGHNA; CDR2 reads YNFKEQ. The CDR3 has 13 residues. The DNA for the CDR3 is TGTGCCAGCAGCCAACTCGGCACAGATACGCAGTATTTT. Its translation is CASSQLGTDTQYF.

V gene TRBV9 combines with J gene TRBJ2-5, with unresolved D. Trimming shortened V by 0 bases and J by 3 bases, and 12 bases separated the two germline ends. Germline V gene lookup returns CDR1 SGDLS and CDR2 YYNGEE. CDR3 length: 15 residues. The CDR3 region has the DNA TGTGCCAGCAGCGTAGGTGTCGGCTCCGAAGAGACCCAGTACTTC. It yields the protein CASSVGVGSEETQYF. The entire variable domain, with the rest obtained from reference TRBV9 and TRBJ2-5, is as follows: DSGVTQTPKHLITATGQRVTLRCSPRSGDLSVYWYQQSLDQGLQFLIQYYNGEERAKGNILERFSAQQFPDLHSELNLSSLELGDSALYFCASSVGVGSEETQYFGPGTRLLVL.

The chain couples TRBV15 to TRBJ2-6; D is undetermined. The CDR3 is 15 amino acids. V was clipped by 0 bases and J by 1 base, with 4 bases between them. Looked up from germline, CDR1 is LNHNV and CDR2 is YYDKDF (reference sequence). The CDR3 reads CATSRDGSGANVLTF. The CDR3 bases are TGTGCCACCAGCAGAGATGGGTCTGGGGCCAACGTCCTGACTTTC.

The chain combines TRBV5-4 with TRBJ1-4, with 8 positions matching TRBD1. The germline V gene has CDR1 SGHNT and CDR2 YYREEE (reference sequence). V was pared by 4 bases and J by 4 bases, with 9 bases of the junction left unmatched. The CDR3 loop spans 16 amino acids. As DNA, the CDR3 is TGTGCCAGCAGCATGACCCGGGACAGGAGTAATGAAAAACTGTTTTTT. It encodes CASSMTRDRSNEKLFF.

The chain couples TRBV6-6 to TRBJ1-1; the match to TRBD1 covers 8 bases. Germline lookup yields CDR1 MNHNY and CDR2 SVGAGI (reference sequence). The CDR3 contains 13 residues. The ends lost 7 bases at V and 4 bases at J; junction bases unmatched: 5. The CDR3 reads CASNEQGVTEAFF. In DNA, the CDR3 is TGTGCCAGCAATGAACAGGGGGTCACTGAAGCTTTCTTT.

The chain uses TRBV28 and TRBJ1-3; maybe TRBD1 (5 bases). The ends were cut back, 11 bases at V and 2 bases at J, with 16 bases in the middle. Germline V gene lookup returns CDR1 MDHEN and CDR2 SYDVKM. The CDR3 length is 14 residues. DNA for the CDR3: TGTGCCGCCCGGCTCGGGACTGCTGGAAACACCATATATTTT. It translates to CAARLGTAGNTIYF. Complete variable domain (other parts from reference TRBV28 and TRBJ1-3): DVKVTQSSRYLVKRTGEKVFLECVQDMDHENMFWYRQDPGLGLRLIYFSYDVKMKEKGDIPEGYSVSREKKERFSLILESASTNQTSMYLCAARLGTAGNTIYFGEGSWLTVV.

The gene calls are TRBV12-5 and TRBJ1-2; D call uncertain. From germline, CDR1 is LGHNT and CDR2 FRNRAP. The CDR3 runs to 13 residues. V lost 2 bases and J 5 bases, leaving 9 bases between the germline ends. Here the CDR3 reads CASGLPGGYGYTF. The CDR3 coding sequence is TGTGCTAGTGGTTTGCCAGGTGGATATGGCTACACCTTC.

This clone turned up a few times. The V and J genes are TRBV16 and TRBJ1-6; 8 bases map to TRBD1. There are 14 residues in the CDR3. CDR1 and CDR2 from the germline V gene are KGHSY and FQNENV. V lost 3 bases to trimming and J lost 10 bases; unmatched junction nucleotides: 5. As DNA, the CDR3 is TGTGCCAGCAGCCAGGACAGGGACAGGTCACCCCTCCACTTT. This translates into CASSQDRDRSPLHF.

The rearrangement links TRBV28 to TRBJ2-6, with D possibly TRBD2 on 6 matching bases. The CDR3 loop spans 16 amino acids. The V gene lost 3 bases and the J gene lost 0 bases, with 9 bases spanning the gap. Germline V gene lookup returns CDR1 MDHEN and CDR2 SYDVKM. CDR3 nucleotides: TGTGCCAGCAGTTTTTGGAGGGACTCTGGGGCCAACGTCCTGACTTTC. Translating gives CASSFWRDSGANVLTF. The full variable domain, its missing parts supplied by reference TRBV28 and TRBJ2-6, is DVKVTQSSRYLVKRTGEKVFLECVQDMDHENMFWYRQDPGLGLRLIYFSYDVKMKEKGDIPEGYSVSREKKERFSLILESASTNQTSMYLCASSFWRDSGANVLTFGAGSRLTVL.

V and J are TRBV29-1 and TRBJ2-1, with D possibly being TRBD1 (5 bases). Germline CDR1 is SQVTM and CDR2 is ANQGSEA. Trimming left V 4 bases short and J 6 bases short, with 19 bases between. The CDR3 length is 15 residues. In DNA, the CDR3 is TGCAGCGTTGGTCCCCGGGCAGGGTCCAGCAATGAGCAGTTCTTC. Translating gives CSVGPRAGSSNEQFF.

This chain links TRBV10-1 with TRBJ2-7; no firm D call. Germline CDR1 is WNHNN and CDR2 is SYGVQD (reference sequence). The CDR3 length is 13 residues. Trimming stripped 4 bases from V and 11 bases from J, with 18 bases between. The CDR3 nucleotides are TGCGCCAGCAGTGGTATTTGGGAAGGACCCAAGTACTTC. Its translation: CASSGIWEGPKYF.

CDR3 in amino acids: CAISTGYGYTF. CDR3 in DNA: TGTGCCATCAGTACAGGGTATGGCTACACCTTC. The chain uses TRBV10-3 and TRBJ1-2; TRBD1 might be the D (6 bases). Trimming cost V 5 bases and J 5 bases, with 6 bases left between them. Germline V gene data show CDR1 as ENHRY and CDR2 as SYGVKD. The CDR3 is 11 residues long.

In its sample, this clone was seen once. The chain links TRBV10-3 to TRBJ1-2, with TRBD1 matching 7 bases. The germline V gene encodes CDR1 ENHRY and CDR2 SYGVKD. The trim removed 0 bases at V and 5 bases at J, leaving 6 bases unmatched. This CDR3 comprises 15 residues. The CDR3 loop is CAISESFARGYGYTF. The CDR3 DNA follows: TGTGCCATCAGTGAGTCGTTCGCCAGGGGGTATGGCTACACCTTC.

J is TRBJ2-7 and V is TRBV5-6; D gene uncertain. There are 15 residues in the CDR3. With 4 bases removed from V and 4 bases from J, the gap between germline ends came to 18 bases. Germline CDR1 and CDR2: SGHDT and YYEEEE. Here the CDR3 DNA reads TGTGCCAGCAGCGCCCCCCCTTGGCCGACATACGAGCAGTACTTC. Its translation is CASSAPPWPTYEQYF. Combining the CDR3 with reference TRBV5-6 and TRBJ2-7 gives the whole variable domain DAGVTQSPTHLIKTRGQQVTLRCSPKSGHDTVSWYQQALGQGPQFIFQYYEEEERQRGNFPDRFSGHQFPNYSSELNVNALLLGDSALYLCASSAPPWPTYEQYFGPGTRLTVT.

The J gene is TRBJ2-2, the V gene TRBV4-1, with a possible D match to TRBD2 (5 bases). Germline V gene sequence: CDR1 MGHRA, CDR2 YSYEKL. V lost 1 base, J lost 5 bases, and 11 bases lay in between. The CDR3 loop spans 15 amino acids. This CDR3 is CASSQGRTRTGELFF. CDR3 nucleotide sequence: TGCGCCAGCAGCCAAGGACGGACTCGGACCGGGGAGCTGTTTTTT.

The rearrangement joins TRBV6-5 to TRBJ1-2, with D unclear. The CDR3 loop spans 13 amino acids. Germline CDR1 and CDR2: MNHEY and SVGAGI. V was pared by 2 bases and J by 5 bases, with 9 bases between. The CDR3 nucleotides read TGTGCCAGCAGTTACAGAGGAGGGTATGGCTACACCTTC. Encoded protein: CASSYRGGYGYTF.

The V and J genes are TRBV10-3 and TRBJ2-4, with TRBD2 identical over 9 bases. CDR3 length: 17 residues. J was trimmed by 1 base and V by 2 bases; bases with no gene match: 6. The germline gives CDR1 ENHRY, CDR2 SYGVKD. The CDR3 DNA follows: TGTGCCATCAGTGAGGATGGCGGGGGGGCGGCCAAAAACATTCAGTACTTC. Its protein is CAISEDGGGAAKNIQYF.

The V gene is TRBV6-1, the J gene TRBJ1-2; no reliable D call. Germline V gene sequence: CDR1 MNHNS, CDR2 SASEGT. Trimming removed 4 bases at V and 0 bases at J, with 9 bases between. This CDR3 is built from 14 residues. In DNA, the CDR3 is TGTGCCAGCAGTGTTCCAGGCCCTAACTATGGCTACACCTTC. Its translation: CASSVPGPNYGYTF.

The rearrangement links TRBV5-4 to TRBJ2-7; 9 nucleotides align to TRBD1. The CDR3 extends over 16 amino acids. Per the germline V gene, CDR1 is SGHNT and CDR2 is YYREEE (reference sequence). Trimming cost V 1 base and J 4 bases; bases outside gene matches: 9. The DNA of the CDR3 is TGTGCCAGCAGCTTGCCCGGGACAGGGATATTTTACGAGCAGTACTTC. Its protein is CASSLPGTGIFYEQYF.

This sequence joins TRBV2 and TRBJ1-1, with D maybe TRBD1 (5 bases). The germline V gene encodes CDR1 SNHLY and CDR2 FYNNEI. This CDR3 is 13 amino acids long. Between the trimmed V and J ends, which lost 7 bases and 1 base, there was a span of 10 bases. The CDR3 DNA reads TGTGCCAGCATTCGAGGACAGAACACTGAAGCTTTCTTT. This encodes CASIRGQNTEAFF.